This T cell receptor (beta chain) was found in a study of OX40 agonist ivuxolimab in advanced cancers. As for the study more broadly: The costimulatory receptor OX40 (CD134) was targeted by ivuxolimab, a fully human IgG2 agonistic monoclonal antibody. Partial responses were achieved by three dose-escalation patients, of whom one had hepatocellular carcinoma and two had cutaneous melanoma. The monotherapy dose-escalation portion (N ≈ 50 patients) of the phase I ivuxolimab trial is reported in the paper. Peripheral TCRbeta sequencing was intended to test whether TCR sequence diversity was altered and clonal T-cell expansion was caused by ivuxolimab. Prior anti-PD-1, anti-PD-L1 or anti-CTLA-4 therapy was permitted, and checkpoint inhibitors had been received by 40% to 50% of dose-escalation patients. Intravenous ivuxolimab was administered to patients every 2 weeks at six dose levels: 0.01, 0.1, 0.3, 1.5, 3 and 10 mg/kg. A male proportion of 75% to 85% and a mean age of roughly 58 years, ranging from about 20 to 80, were recorded for the dose-escalation cohort. Of the approximately 50 patients in dose escalation, around 20 had hepatocellular carcinoma, some 15 had melanoma, 9 had renal cell carcinoma and 9 had head and neck cancer. Study-level results and caveats: Clonal expansion of both CD4+ and CD8+ blood T cells was observed from baseline to week 6 at doses 0.1 to 3.0 mg/kg. Low levels of normalized T-cell clonal expansion were also seen in some patients who did not respond. After ivuxolimab, expanded clones were on average more numerous among CD8+ T cells than among CD4+ T cells. In the 0.1-3.0 mg/kg groups, partial responders were among the patients with the lowest normalized peripheral clonal expansion, particularly in CD8+ T cells. Which antigens the clonally expanded peripheral T cells were specific for was not determined.

The sample holds a few counts of this clone. The antigen this receptor binds is unknown. The input lacks base qualities; no much larger clone sits a single base away. Other DNA sequences in the sample encode the same CDR3. Genomic DNA was isolated from the sorted cells so that the TCRbeta CDR3 region could be sequenced. TCRbeta CDR3 regions were sequenced using the immunoSEQ Assay. TCRdb retrieved this table from immuneACCESS and kept in-frame rearrangements only. Not all clones are present; in checked studies, unresolved V genes account for under half, and no reason is known for the remainder. The sample table lists roughly 42,000 clones, around nine tenths of them with a count of one. Jointly, the top ten make up around 13% of the sample. The trial excluded patients who had a history of autoimmune disease or who were on systemic immunosuppression. In every dose cohort, peripheral blood was drawn for TCR sequencing at baseline, cycle 4 day 1, and cycle 7 day 1. The samples were drawn from a first-in-human, open-label, multicenter phase I dose-escalation trial of ivuxolimab. Adults with locally advanced or metastatic head and neck squamous cell, hepatocellular, melanoma or renal cell carcinoma were enrolled in the trial. Before TCR sequencing, CD4+ and CD8+ T cells were separately sorted from peripheral blood.

This TCR came from an adult with an advanced solid tumor such as melanoma, head and neck, liver or kidney cancer. The sample consisted of CD4+ or CD8+ T cells sorted from blood, taken in a trial of the OX40 agonist ivuxolimab.

CDR3 loop: CASSLDSYEQYF. The DNA is as follows: TGTGCCAGCAGTTTAGACTCTTACGAGCAGTACTTC. The chain uses TRBV28 and TRBJ2-7; there is no confident call for the D gene. The CDR3 runs 12 residues from the cysteine to the phenylalanine. Of all the DNA, just the CDR3 is kept, 36 bases in frame from base 1. In the germline V gene, CDR1 corresponds to MDHEN and CDR2 to SYDVKM. The V and J ends are trimmed by 2 bases and 4 bases, leaving 6 bases between them.